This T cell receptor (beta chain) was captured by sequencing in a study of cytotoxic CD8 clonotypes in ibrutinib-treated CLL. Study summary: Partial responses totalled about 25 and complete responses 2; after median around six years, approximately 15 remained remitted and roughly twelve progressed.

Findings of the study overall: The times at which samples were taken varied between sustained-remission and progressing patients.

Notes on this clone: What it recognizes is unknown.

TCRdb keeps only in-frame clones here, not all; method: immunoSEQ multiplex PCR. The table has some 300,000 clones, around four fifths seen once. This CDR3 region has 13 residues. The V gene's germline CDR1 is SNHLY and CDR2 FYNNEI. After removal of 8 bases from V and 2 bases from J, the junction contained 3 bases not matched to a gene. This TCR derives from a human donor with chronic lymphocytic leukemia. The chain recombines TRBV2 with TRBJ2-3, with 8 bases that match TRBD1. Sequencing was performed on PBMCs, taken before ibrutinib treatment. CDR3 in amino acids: CASRTGFTDTQYF. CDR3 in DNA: TGTGCCAGCCGGACAGGGTTCACAGATACGCAGTATTTT.